This paragraph reports one T cell receptor beta chain. This specimen belongs to a study of T cell changes during pregnancy in multiple sclerosis. Using immunoSEQ multiplex PCR, the repertoire was profiled, and TCRdb retains in-frame clones only, with some absent. This sample has tens of thousands of clones, with 89% found just once. The germline gives CDR1 SGHRS, CDR2 YFSETQ. The CDR3 is made up of 17 amino acids. The ends lost 4 bases at V and 5 bases at J; junction bases unmatched: 14. Source: CD8+ T cells from peripheral blood mononuclear cells, taken in the second trimester of pregnancy. The chain links TRBV5-1 to TRBJ2-1, with 8 bases identical to TRBD2. The receptor comes from a female donor with multiple sclerosis, enrolled in a pregnancy study. CDR3 bases: TGCGCCAGCAGCCCACCCCGGGGGCGGGAGGCAAACAATGAGCAGTTCTTC. As protein: CASSPPRGREANNEQFF. Based on the CDR3 plus reference TRBV5-1 and TRBJ2-1, the full variable domain is KAGVTQTPRYLIKTRGQQVTLSCSPISGHRSVSWYQQTPGQGLQFLFEYFSETQRNKGNFPGRFSGRQFSNSRSEMNVSTLELGDSALYLCASSPPRGREANNEQFFGPGTRLTVL.